The 26 T cell receptor beta chains below were found in one sample sequenced in a study of blood T cell repertoires in COVID-19. TCRdb keeps only in-frame clones here, not all; method: immunoSEQ multiplex PCR. The sample records about 170,000 clones, over 75% being singletons. The sequenced sample was peripheral blood. The receptor set was obtained from a man aged 80 or over with COVID-19, enrolled during active disease.

This clone was found a few times. The rearrangement uses TRBV7-9 and TRBJ1-3; possible D gene TRBD1, 5 bases. Germline CDR1 is SEHNR and CDR2 is FQNEAQ (reference sequence). This CDR3 has 13 amino acids. Trimming removed 3 bases at V and 4 bases at J, with 7 bases between. CDR3 sequence reads: CASSFPGGNTIYF. The CDR3 DNA sequence: TGTGCCAGCAGCTTTCCAGGGGGAAACACCATATATTTT. Full variable domain (missing parts from reference TRBV7-9 and TRBJ1-3): DTGVSQNPRHKITKRGQNVTFRCDPISEHNRLYWYRQTLGQGPEFLTYFQNEAQLEKSRLLSDRFSAERPKGSFSTLEIQRTEQGDSAMYLCASSFPGGNTIYFGEGSWLTVV.

The J gene is TRBJ2-7, the V gene TRBV7-2; perhaps TRBD1 as D (5 bases). Looked up from germline, CDR1 is SGHTA and CDR2 is FQGNSA. The CDR3 has 14 amino acids. Trimming pared 1 base from V and 1 base from J, leaving 8 bases between. CDR3 in amino acids: CASSLGRVSYEQYF. The CDR3 DNA is TGTGCCAGCAGCTTAGGCAGGGTTTCCTACGAGCAGTACTTC. Full variable domain (outside the CDR3, taken from reference TRBV7-2 and TRBJ2-7): GAGVSQSPSNKVTEKGKDVELRCDPISGHTALYWYRQSLGQGLEFLIYFQGNSAPDKSGLPSDRFSAERTGGSVSTLTIQRTQQEDSAVYLCASSLGRVSYEQYFGPGTRLTVT.

The CDR3: CASSENRDYEQYF. The CDR3 nucleotides are TGCGCCAGCAGTGAGAACAGGGACTACGAGCAGTACTTC. This rearrangement joins TRBV10-2 to TRBJ2-7; D perhaps matches TRBD1 (6 bases). Germline values: CDR1 WSHSY, CDR2 SAAADI. V dropped 2 bases and J dropped 3 bases, with 8 bases sitting between them. This CDR3 contains 13 residues.

This chain joins TRBV25-1 and TRBJ2-2; the match to TRBD2 covers 7 bases. The germline gives CDR1 MGHDK, CDR2 SYGVNS. This CDR3 spans 16 amino acids. Trimming cost V 7 bases and J 0 bases; bases outside gene matches: 8. The CDR3 sequence: CASTRGRGANTGELFF. For the CDR3, the DNA is TGTGCCAGCACCAGAGGGAGGGGAGCGAACACCGGGGAGCTGTTTTTT.

The gene calls are TRBV11-2 and TRBJ2-3, with a possible D match to TRBD2 (5 bases). From germline, CDR1 is SGHAT and CDR2 FQNNGV. The CDR3 is 14 amino acids. With 6 bases removed from V and 2 bases from J, the gap between germline ends came to 12 bases. The CDR3 bases are TGTGCCAGCAGTCTAGGGAGCGACACAGATACGCAGTATTTT. It codes for CASSLGSDTDTQYF.

This sequence joins TRBV6-5 and TRBJ1-2; possibly TRBD1 for D (5 bases). Per the germline V gene, CDR1 is MNHEY and CDR2 is SVGAGI. There are 14 residues in the CDR3. Trimming shortened V by 2 bases and J by 4 bases, and 11 bases separated the two germline ends. CDR3: CASSYMGGLYGYTF. The CDR3 DNA reads TGTGCCAGCAGTTACATGGGGGGACTCTATGGCTACACCTTC.

The V and J genes are TRBV9 and TRBJ2-1; tentative D call: TRBD1 (6 bases). V shed 0 bases and J shed 10 bases, with 14 bases lying between them. This CDR3 spans 14 amino acids. CDR1 and CDR2 from the germline V gene are SGDLS and YYNGEE. The CDR3 nucleotides are TGTGCCAGCAGCGTAGCTACAGGGAGCGGCGAGCAGTTCTTC. The encoded protein is CASSVATGSGEQFF.

The V and J genes are TRBV19 and TRBJ2-5, with 10 bases lining up with TRBD2. V trimming: 3 bases; J trimming: 1 base; junction bases outside the gene matches: 5. The CDR3 length is 16 residues. Germline V CDR1 and CDR2: LNHDA, SQIVND (reference sequence). The CDR3 spells CASSMGSGGTQETQYF. Written as DNA, the CDR3 is TGTGCCAGTAGTATGGGTAGCGGGGGGACCCAAGAGACCCAGTACTTC.

The chain recombines TRBV11-2 with TRBJ2-1; D is unresolved. Looked up from germline, CDR1 is SGHAT and CDR2 is FQNNGV. Trimming pared 1 base from V and 0 bases from J, leaving 7 bases between. This CDR3 has 15 residues. The CDR3 sequence: CASSLALSSYNEQFF. CDR3 in DNA: TGTGCCAGCAGCTTAGCGCTGAGCTCCTACAATGAGCAGTTCTTC.

This sequence joins TRBV2 and TRBJ1-4; maybe TRBD1 (5 bases). Looked up from germline, CDR1 is SNHLY and CDR2 is FYNNEI. The CDR3 is made up of 13 amino acids. V was pared by 4 bases and J by 8 bases, with 11 bases between. Here the CDR3 DNA reads TGTGCCAGCAGTGGGCAGGGAGGGGAAAAACTGTTTTTT. This gives the protein CASSGQGGEKLFF.

The chain combines TRBV18 with TRBJ1-3; TRBD1 agrees at 7 bases. The germline V gene has CDR1 KGHSH and CDR2 LQKENI. The CDR3 sequence is 18 residues long. The junction had 11 bases not matched to a gene; V was cut back by 3 bases and J by 0 bases. This CDR3 is CASSPQWQGVVSGNTIYF. The DNA of the CDR3 is TGTGCCAGCTCACCCCAGTGGCAGGGGGTAGTCTCTGGAAACACCATATATTTT.

The V gene is TRBV2, the J gene TRBJ1-1; 8 bases are shared with TRBD1. V dropped 4 bases and J dropped 4; count of bases not matched to a gene: 8. Germline assignment: CDR1 SNHLY and CDR2 FYNNEI. The CDR3 consists of 15 residues. The CDR3 region is CASSGQGSGTTEAFF. The CDR3 DNA is TGTGCCAGCAGTGGACAGGGGTCAGGGACCACTGAAGCTTTCTTT.

The chain joins TRBV7-9 to TRBJ2-2, with 11 nucleotides matching TRBD2. The CDR3 contains 17 residues. Germline CDR1 SEHNR, CDR2 FQNEAQ (reference sequence). J lost 4 bases, V lost 5 bases, and 9 bases had no gene match. CDR3 amino acids: CASSPRGLAGGTGELFF. The CDR3 nucleotides are TGTGCCAGCAGCCCCCGCGGCCTAGCGGGGGGCACCGGGGAGCTGTTTTTT.

The chain joins TRBV29-1 to TRBJ2-1, with D perhaps matching TRBD2 (6 bases). V lost 4 bases and J 7 bases, leaving 11 bases between the germline ends. The V gene's germline CDR1 is SQVTM and CDR2 ANQGSEA. CDR3 length: 12 residues. The CDR3 spells CSVGGVWNEQFF. The DNA of the CDR3 is TGCAGCGTTGGCGGGGTCTGGAATGAGCAGTTCTTC.

This chain links TRBV11-2 with TRBJ2-4; 7 nucleotides agree with TRBD1. V lost 3 bases and J lost 7; bases outside the gene matches: 12. The CDR3 length is 16 residues. Germline V gene lookup returns CDR1 SGHAT and CDR2 FQNNGV. This CDR3 is CASSFYRDRGSNIQYF. CDR3 DNA sequence: TGTGCCAGCAGCTTTTATCGGGACAGAGGGAGCAACATTCAGTACTTC.

The V and J genes are TRBV5-1 and TRBJ1-5, with D unclear. The CDR3 sequence is 13 residues long. CDR1 and CDR2 from the germline V gene are SGHRS and YFSETQ. V was trimmed by 4 bases and J by 7 bases, leaving 12 bases between them. The CDR3 sequence: CASSESPGQPQHF. CDR3 sequence (DNA): TGCGCCAGCAGCGAAAGTCCGGGGCAGCCCCAGCATTTT.

This chain connects TRBV28 to TRBJ1-5; no clear D. The CDR3 loop spans 14 amino acids. Germline V gene data show CDR1 as MDHEN and CDR2 as SYDVKM. The V gene lost 5 bases and the J gene lost 4 bases, with 12 bases spanning the gap. CDR3 sequence: CASSRYSRNQPQHF. CDR3 coding DNA: TGTGCCAGCAGTCGATACAGTAGGAATCAGCCCCAGCATTTT.

The V and J genes are TRBV5-4 and TRBJ1-1; 7 nucleotides agree with TRBD1. Trimming removed 6 bases from V and 10 bases from J; junction bases left unmatched: 21. Germline V gene data show CDR1 as SGHNT and CDR2 as YYREEE (reference sequence). The CDR3 sequence is 16 residues long. The CDR3 coding sequence is TGTGCCAGCACCCTGGGGGGCGACAGGGCTCGAACGGGAGCTTTCTTT. Amino acids: CASTLGGDRARTGAFF.

CDR3 amino acids: CASSLASGNQPQHF. The CDR3 DNA reads TGTGCCAGCAGCTTAGCGTCAGGGAACCAGCCCCAGCATTTT. The J gene is TRBJ1-5, the V gene TRBV7-9; TRBD1 might be the D (5 bases). CDR1 is SEHNR and CDR2 is FQNEAQ in the germline V gene (reference sequence). This CDR3 has 14 residues. Trimming removed 0 bases at V and 7 bases at J, with 10 bases between.

The V gene is TRBV5-5, the J gene TRBJ2-1; 16 bases agree with TRBD2. Germline V lookup: CDR1 SGHKS, CDR2 YYEKEE (reference sequence). With 4 bases clipped from V and 4 bases from J, the junction kept 8 bases outside the gene matches. The CDR3 runs 18 residues. The CDR3 here is CASSAGLAGGLGYNEQFF. CDR3 in DNA: TGTGCCAGCAGCGCGGGACTAGCGGGGGGGCTTGGATACAATGAGCAGTTCTTC.

The CDR3 sequence is CAISELAPPDTQYF. In nucleotides, the CDR3 is TGTGCCATCAGTGAGCTAGCTCCCCCAGATACGCAGTATTTT. The J gene is TRBJ2-3, the V gene TRBV10-3; possible D gene TRBD2, 5 bases. Germline-derived CDR1 and CDR2 are ENHRY and SYGVKD. The CDR3 consists of 14 residues. V lost 2 bases and J lost 4, with 10 bases in between.

The CDR3 DNA sequence: TGTGCCAGTAGTCGGGACAGCGCCTACAATGAGCAGTTCTTC. It is translated as CASSRDSAYNEQFF. The rearrangement uses TRBV19 and TRBJ2-1; TRBD1 agrees at 7 bases. Unmatched junction bases numbered 3, after V lost 5 bases and J lost 2 bases. Looked up from germline, CDR1 is LNHDA and CDR2 is SQIVND (reference sequence). The CDR3 spans 14 residues.

This clone was counted once. The V call is TRBV5-4, the J call TRBJ1-2, with D perhaps matching TRBD1 (5 bases). Trimming pared 3 bases from V and 7 bases from J, leaving 13 bases between. This CDR3 contains 13 residues. Germline lookup yields CDR1 SGHNT and CDR2 YYREEE (reference sequence). The CDR3 DNA reads TGTGCCAGCAGCTCCGGGGGGTTCGCTGGCTACACCTTC. It is translated as CASSSGGFAGYTF.

The rearrangement links TRBV2 to TRBJ2-6, with TRBD1 as a possible D gene (5 bases). From germline, CDR1 is SNHLY and CDR2 FYNNEI. Trimming cost V 4 bases and J 4 bases, with 8 bases left between them. The CDR3 contains 14 residues. DNA for the CDR3: TGTGCCAGCAGTGGGACATTCGGGGCCAACGTCCTGACTTTC. Protein: CASSGTFGANVLTF.

V and J are TRBV5-1 and TRBJ1-2; the match to TRBD1 covers 8 bases. This CDR3 has 14 amino acids. With 1 base clipped from V and 6 bases from J, the junction kept 5 bases outside the gene matches. Germline CDR1 and CDR2: SGHRS and YFSETQ. DNA for the CDR3: TGCGCCAGCAGCTTGTATGACAGGGGTGATGGCTACACCTTC. As protein: CASSLYDRGDGYTF.

V is TRBV2 and J is TRBJ2-3; TRBD1 aligns across 9 bases. The CDR3 contains 13 residues. V lost 10 bases, J lost 6 bases, and 8 bases stayed unmatched. CDR1 is SNHLY and CDR2 is FYNNEI in the germline V gene. CDR3 sequence (DNA): TGTGCCACGACCGGACAGGGGTCTGATACGCAGTATTTT. Encoded protein: CATTGQGSDTQYF.